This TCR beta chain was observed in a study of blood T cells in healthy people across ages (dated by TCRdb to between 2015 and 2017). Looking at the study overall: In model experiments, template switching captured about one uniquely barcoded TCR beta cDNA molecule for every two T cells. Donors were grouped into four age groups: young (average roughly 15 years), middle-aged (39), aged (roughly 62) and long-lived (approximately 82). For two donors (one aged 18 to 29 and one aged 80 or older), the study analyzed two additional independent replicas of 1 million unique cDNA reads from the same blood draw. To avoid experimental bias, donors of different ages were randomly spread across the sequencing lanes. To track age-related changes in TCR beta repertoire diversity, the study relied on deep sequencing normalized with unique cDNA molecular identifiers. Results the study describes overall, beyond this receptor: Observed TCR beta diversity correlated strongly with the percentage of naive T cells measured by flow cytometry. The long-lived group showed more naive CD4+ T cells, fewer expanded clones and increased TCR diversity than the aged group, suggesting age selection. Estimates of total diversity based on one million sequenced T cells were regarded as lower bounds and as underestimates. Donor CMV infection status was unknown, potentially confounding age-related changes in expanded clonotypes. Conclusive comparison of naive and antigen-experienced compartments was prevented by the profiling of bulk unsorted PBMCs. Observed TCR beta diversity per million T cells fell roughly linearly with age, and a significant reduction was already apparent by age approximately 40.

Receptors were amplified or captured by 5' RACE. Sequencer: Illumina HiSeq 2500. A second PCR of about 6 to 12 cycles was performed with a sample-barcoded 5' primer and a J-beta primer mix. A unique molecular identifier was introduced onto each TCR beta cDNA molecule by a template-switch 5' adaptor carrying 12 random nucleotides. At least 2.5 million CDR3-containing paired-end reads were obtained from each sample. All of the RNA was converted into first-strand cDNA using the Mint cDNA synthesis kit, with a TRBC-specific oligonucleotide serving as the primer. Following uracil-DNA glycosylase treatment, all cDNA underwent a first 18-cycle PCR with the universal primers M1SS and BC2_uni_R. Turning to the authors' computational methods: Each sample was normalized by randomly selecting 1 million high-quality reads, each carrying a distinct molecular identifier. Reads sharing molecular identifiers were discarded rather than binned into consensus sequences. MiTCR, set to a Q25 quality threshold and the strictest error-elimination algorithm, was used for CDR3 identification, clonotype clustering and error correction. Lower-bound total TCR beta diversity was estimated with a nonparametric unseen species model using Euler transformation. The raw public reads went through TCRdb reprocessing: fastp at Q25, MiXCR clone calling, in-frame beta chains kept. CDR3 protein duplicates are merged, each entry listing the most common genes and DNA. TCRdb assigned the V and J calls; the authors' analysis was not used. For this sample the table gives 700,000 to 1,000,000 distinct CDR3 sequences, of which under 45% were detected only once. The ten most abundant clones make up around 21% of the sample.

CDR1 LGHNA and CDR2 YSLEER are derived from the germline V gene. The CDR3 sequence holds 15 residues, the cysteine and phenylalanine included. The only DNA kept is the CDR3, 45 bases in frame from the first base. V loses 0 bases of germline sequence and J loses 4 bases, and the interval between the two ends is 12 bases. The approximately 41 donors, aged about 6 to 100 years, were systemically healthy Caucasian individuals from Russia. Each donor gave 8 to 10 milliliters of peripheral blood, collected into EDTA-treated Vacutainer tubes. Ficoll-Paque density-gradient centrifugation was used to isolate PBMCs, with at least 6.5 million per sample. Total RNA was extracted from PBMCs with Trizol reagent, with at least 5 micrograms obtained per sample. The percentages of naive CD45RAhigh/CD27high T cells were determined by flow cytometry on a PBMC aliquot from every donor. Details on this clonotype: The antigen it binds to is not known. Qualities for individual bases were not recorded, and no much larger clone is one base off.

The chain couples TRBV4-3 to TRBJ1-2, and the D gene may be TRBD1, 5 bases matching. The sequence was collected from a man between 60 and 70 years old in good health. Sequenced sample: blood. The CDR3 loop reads CASSQDWQGSYGYTF. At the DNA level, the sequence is TGCGCCAGCAGCCAAGATTGGCAGGGAAGCTATGGCTACACCTTC.